The clone carrying this T cell receptor (beta chain) occurred once. No antigen is known for it. The data belong to a study of radiotherapy plus CTLA-4 blockade in lung cancer. Germline V gene lookup returns CDR1 KGHSH and CDR2 LQKENI. V dropped 3 bases and J dropped 2; count of bases not matched to a gene: 1. The CDR3 has 13 residues. The data were produced by immunoSEQ multiplex PCR, yet TCRdb's version contains in-frame clones alone and is incomplete. In the table there are around 53,000 clones, roughly 90% of which are singletons. In chemo-refractory metastatic non-small-cell lung cancer, patients got ipilimumab CTLA-4 blockade together with focal radiation. Study-level findings and limits: Interferon-beta and early blood T cell clone dynamics reportedly predicted response best.

Material: peripheral blood, obtained from a patient treated with radiotherapy plus ipilimumab. This receptor was taken from a human donor with non-small cell lung cancer that progressed on radiotherapy plus ipilimumab. Some clones in this sample may be carry-over from other donors' samples. The rearrangement links TRBV18 to TRBJ2-7, with 7 bases that match TRBD1. The DNA of the CDR3 is TGTGCCAGCTCACCTGGGACAGCCTACGAGCAGTACTTC. Its translation: CASSPGTAYEQYF.